This TCR beta chain was retrieved from a study of blood T cell repertoires in COVID-19. Looking at the study overall: Sources were T cells, B-cell-depleted T cells, or PBMCs; the material itself was cDNA or gDNA.

Sequencing was performed with immunoSEQ multiplex PCR; in TCRdb, only in-frame clones are kept and a portion is missing. Of under 300,000 clones in the sample, over 80% were seen once. This CDR3 is built from 16 residues. Germline V gene lookup returns CDR1 KGHSH and CDR2 LQKENI. V was pared by 3 bases and J by 5 bases, with 17 bases between. The sample was peripheral blood. This sequence originates from a woman in her fifties or sixties with active or convalescent COVID-19. The chain combines TRBV18 with TRBJ2-4; D not certain. The CDR3 coding sequence is TGTGCCAGCTCACCTGACTTTCCTATCGCAGAAAACATTCAGTACTTC. Amino acid sequence: CASSPDFPIAENIQYF.